This record looks at one TCR beta chain sequence and its context. What antigen it recognizes has not been identified. No base quality values were provided; no much bigger clone lies one nucleotide off. Patients with autoimmune disease history or receiving systemic immunosuppression were excluded from the trial. In every dose cohort, peripheral blood was drawn for TCR sequencing at baseline, cycle 4 day 1, and cycle 7 day 1. Samples came from an open-label, multicenter, first-in-human phase I dose-escalation trial of ivuxolimab. The trial enrolled adults with locally advanced or metastatic head and neck squamous cell, hepatocellular, melanoma or renal cell carcinoma. Before TCR sequencing, CD4+ T cells and CD8+ T cells were sorted from peripheral blood as separate populations. The CDR3 goes from the cysteine to the phenylalanine over 15 residues. Only CDR3 DNA is held: 45 bases, read in frame from base 1. CDR1 is given as MNHNS and CDR2 as SASEGT, both from the germline V gene. Relative to germline, V is missing 6 bases and J is missing 0 bases, with 7 bases of the junction outside any gene match.

For sequencing of the TCRbeta CDR3 region, genomic DNA was extracted from the sorted cells. The immunoSEQ Assay was used to sequence the TCRbeta CDR3 regions. In TCRdb, the immuneACCESS table is reduced to in-frame sequences with V and J assigned. These tables do not hold every clone; where another copy was compared, an unresolved V gene accounts for under half, and the others remain unexplained. A total of 60,000 to 85,000 clones appear in this sample, 85% to 90% of them only once. 4% to 5% of the sample is in the top ten clones. This entry comes from a study of OX40 agonist ivuxolimab in advanced cancers. In terms of the full investigation: Ivuxolimab, which targeted the costimulatory receptor OX40 (CD134), was an agonistic, fully human IgG2 monoclonal antibody. Intravenous ivuxolimab was administered to patients every 2 weeks at six dose levels: 0.01, 0.1, 0.3, 1.5, 3 and 10 mg/kg. Of the approximately 53 patients in dose escalation, 19 had hepatocellular carcinoma, roughly 15 had melanoma, 9 had renal cell carcinoma and 9 had head and neck cancer. In the dose-escalation cohort, nearly 85% of patients were male, and the mean age was 60 years with a range of about 20 to 80. Patients were allowed to have had prior anti-PD-1, anti-PD-L1 or anti-CTLA-4 therapy, and 30% to 40% of the dose-escalation patients had been treated with checkpoint inhibitors. Partial responses occurred in three dose-escalation patients, of whom one had hepatocellular carcinoma and two had cutaneous melanoma. The purpose of peripheral TCRbeta sequencing was to test whether ivuxolimab changed TCR sequence diversity and led to clonal T-cell expansion. The monotherapy dose-escalation portion (N ≈ 56 patients) of the phase I ivuxolimab trial is reported in the paper.

Paper-wide results and their limitations: The antigen specificity of the clonally expanded peripheral T cells was not determined. Low levels of normalized T-cell clonal expansion were also seen in some patients who did not respond. After ivuxolimab, expanded clones were on average more numerous among CD8+ T cells than among CD4+ T cells. Partial responders in the 0.1-3.0 mg/kg groups had among the lowest normalized peripheral clonal expansion, especially among CD8+ T cells. At doses of 0.1 to 3.0 mg/kg, clonal expansion of both CD4+ and CD8+ T cells in blood was seen between baseline and week 6.

The chain couples TRBV6-1 to TRBJ2-7; 8 junctional bases match TRBD1. The sequences come from CD4+ or CD8+ T cells sorted from blood, collected in a trial of the OX40 agonist ivuxolimab. The source of this sequence is an adult with an advanced solid tumor such as melanoma, head and neck, liver or kidney cancer. The DNA sequence follows: TGTGCCAGCAGACACACAGGGGGGTCCTCCTACGAGCAGTACTTC. Its protein is CASRHTGGSSYEQYF.